The clone carrying this T cell receptor (beta chain) occurred many times. Its specificity is unknown. The data belong to a study of T cells in Graves' hyperthyroidism and ophthalmopathy. TCR beta CDR3 regions were amplified from RNA transcripts. HTBI primers drove first-round RT-PCR of the TCR CDR3. TCRdb reprocessed the multiplex PCR reads with MiXCR, giving one entry per CDR3 protein. The sample consists of 300,000 to 350,000 distinct CDR3 sequences, about 20% of them appearing once. Between the trimmed V and J ends, which lost 4 bases and 5 bases, there was a span of 15 bases. The V gene's germline CDR1 is SQVTM and CDR2 ANQGSEA. The length of the CDR3 is 13 residues. Hyperthyroidism had been newly diagnosed in patients aged 18 to 65, and its duration was under 2 months. For the diagnoses, clinical symptoms, serum thyroxine and TRAb, thyroid ultrasound and orbital computed tomography were used. Each 10 ml fresh peripheral blood draw supplied the PBMCs.

Whole-study results and caveats: The majority of expanded thyroid clonotypes above 0.001 also appeared in blood.

Sequenced input: blood. The clonotype originates from a woman between 45 and 65 years old with Graves' hyperthyroidism. The chain uses TRBV29-1 and TRBJ2-7, with D tentatively TRBD1 or TRBD2 (6 bases each). The CDR3 DNA reads as TGCAGCGTTGGGATGGGGGGCGCGGACGAGCAGTACTTC. Translated, it gives CSVGMGGADEQYF.